These T cell receptor beta chains were read from a single sample in a study of cytomegalovirus exposure and HLA in healthy donors. This table comes from immunoSEQ multiplex PCR, and its TCRdb copy is limited to in-frame clones, with some not included. Counted here are approximately 150,000 clones, 72% occurring once; the ten biggest clones make up 2% to 2.5%. The sample was PBMCs. These receptors came from a human donor in good health. CDR3s include the opening cysteine and the closing phenylalanine or tryptophan. The D gene is left open where the match is weak. Clone sizes are given selectively: once, few, many, or a class where the clone is expanded.

j_call,d_call,cdr3_length,clone_size,v_call,cdr3_aa,cdr3_nt
TRBJ2-3,NA,12,NA,TRBV28,CASSPRTDTQYF,TGTGCCAGCAGTCCGAGGACAGATACGCAGTATTTT
TRBJ2-7,NA,14,NA,TRBV5-1,CASSLGGAHTEQYF,TGCGCCAGCAGCTTGGGTGGGGCGCATACCGAGCAGTACTTC
TRBJ1-2,NA,16,NA,TRBV7-9,CASSLHLTGPNYGYTF,TGTGCCAGCAGCCTTCATCTAACAGGTCCCAACTATGGCTACACCTTC
TRBJ1-5,TRBD1,13,once,TRBV7-9,CASSPDRGQPQHF,TGTGCCAGCAGCCCGGACAGGGGTCAGCCCCAGCATTTT
TRBJ2-7,TRBD2,15,few,TRBV9,CASSVSSGGPYEQYF,TGTGCCAGCAGCGTCAGCAGCGGGGGCCCCTACGAGCAGTACTTC
TRBJ1-2,TRBD1,15,NA,TRBV29-1,CSVFLGQRANYGYTF,TGCAGCGTGTTCTTGGGACAGCGAGCTAACTATGGCTACACCTTC
TRBJ1-4,NA,13,NA,TRBV2,CASIRGTNEKLFF,TGTGCCAGCATTAGGGGAACTAATGAAAAACTGTTTTTT
TRBJ2-7,TRBD1,13,NA,TRBV2,CASNRGERYEQYF,TGTGCCAGCAACAGGGGAGAACGATACGAGCAGTACTTC
TRBJ1-1,NA,14,NA,TRBV5-1,CASSLDRMNTEAFF,TGCGCCAGCAGCTTGGACAGGATGAACACTGAAGCTTTCTTT
TRBJ1-1,NA,12,NA,TRBV29-1,CSAGSLNTEAFF,TGCAGCGCCGGGAGTCTGAACACTGAAGCTTTCTTT
TRBJ2-7,NA,15,NA,TRBV4-1,CASSQAPGLSYEQYF,TGCGCCAGCAGCCAAGCACCGGGACTCTCCTACGAGCAGTACTTC
TRBJ1-2,TRBD1,13,few,TRBV7-9,CASSLDSDRVGTF,TGTGCCAGCAGCTTAGATAGTGACAGGGTCGGCACCTTC
TRBJ2-3,TRBD2,16,NA,TRBV19,CASSNLQRGYTDTQYF,TGTGCCAGTAGTAACCTCCAGCGGGGGTACACAGATACGCAGTATTTT
TRBJ2-2,TRBD1,17,NA,TRBV9,CASSRLPGQGTTGELFF,TGTGCCAGCAGTCGACTCCCGGGACAGGGGACCACCGGGGAGCTGTTTTTT
TRBJ1-2,NA,13,NA,TRBV2,CASRTDSLYGYTF,TGTGCCAGCAGAACGGACTCCCTCTATGGCTACACCTTC
TRBJ1-4,NA,14,once,TRBV5-4,CASSLSGWDEKLFF,TGTGCCAGCAGCTTGTCGGGGTGGGATGAAAAACTGTTTTTT
TRBJ1-1,NA,13,few,TRBV6-1,CASPRGLSTEAFF,TGTGCCAGCCCGCGGGGGCTCAGCACTGAAGCTTTCTTT
TRBJ2-2,NA,13,NA,TRBV6-4,CASSDGEYGELFF,TGTGCCAGCAGTGACGGGGAGTACGGGGAGCTGTTTTTT